A single sample gave rise to the 10 T cell receptor beta chains below, sequenced in a study of T cell changes during pregnancy in multiple sclerosis. Produced via immunoSEQ multiplex PCR; TCRdb's table is partial and in-frame only. The table lists 59,000 or so clones, about 90% of them singletons. Sequences were derived from peripheral blood, sampled in the third trimester of pregnancy. Every receptor here comes from a female donor in good health, enrolled as a control in a pregnancy study.

This clone was found once. The chain recombines TRBV5-4 with TRBJ2-3, with D possibly being TRBD1 (6 bases). This CDR3 is 15 amino acids long. Germline-derived CDR1 and CDR2 are SGHNT and YYREEE (reference sequence). Trimming took off 0 bases at V and 5 bases at J, with 13 bases between the two ends. CDR3 DNA sequence: TGTGCCAGCAGCTTGGTGAACAGGGTCGGAGATACGCAGTATTTT. This translates into CASSLVNRVGDTQYF.

The chain joins TRBV27 to TRBJ2-7, with D possibly being TRBD1 (6 bases). V was shortened by 6 bases and J by 2 bases, with 17 bases between the two germline ends. Germline lookup yields CDR1 MNHEY and CDR2 SMNVEV (reference sequence). The CDR3 consists of 15 residues. The CDR3 DNA reads TGTGCCAGCAGCCACTCAATCAGGGGCACCTACGAGCAGTACTTC. Protein product: CASSHSIRGTYEQYF.

The V call is TRBV5-4, the J call TRBJ2-5, with TRBD2 identical over 8 bases. The CDR3 runs 16 residues. Germline values: CDR1 SGHNT, CDR2 YYREEE (reference sequence). With 3 bases clipped from V and 2 bases from J, the junction kept 9 bases outside the gene matches. CDR3 DNA: TGTGCCAGCAGCTGGGGGCGGGGGGCAGTTCAAGAGACCCAGTACTTC. This gives the protein CASSWGRGAVQETQYF. Supplemented by reference TRBV5-4 and TRBJ2-5, the full variable domain reads ETGVTQSPTHLIKTRGQQVTLRCSSQSGHNTVSWYQQALGQGPQFIFQYYREEENGRGNFPPRFSGLQFPNYSSELNVNALELDDSALYLCASSWGRGAVQETQYFGPGTRLLVL.

The rearrangement links TRBV21-1 to TRBJ2-2; the table's D call TRBD2 went unverified against the DNA. TRBV21-1 constitutes a pseudogene. The CDR3 contains 18 residues. The CDR3 DNA reads TGTGCCAGCAGCCTTACTAGCGGGGGGGTTTCGGGCACCGGGGAGCTGTTTTTT. This gives the protein CASSLTSGGVSGTGELFF.

This sequence joins TRBV6-5 and TRBJ2-3; TRBD1 aligns across 10 bases. The CDR3 length is 16 residues. The V gene end was trimmed by 2 bases and the J gene end by 5 bases; junction bases not matched to a gene: 7. The germline V gene has CDR1 MNHEY and CDR2 SVGAGI. The CDR3 spells CASSYRPGQGKDTQYF. The CDR3 nucleotides read TGTGCCAGCAGTTACCGACCGGGACAGGGGAAAGATACGCAGTATTTT.

The genes are TRBV10-3 and TRBJ2-1, with TRBD2 identical over 11 bases. CDR1 and CDR2 (germline): ENHRY, SYGVKD. The CDR3 is 18 residues long. V shed 2 bases, J shed 7 bases, and the junction held 13 bases outside the gene matches. The CDR3 region has the DNA TGTGCCATCAGTGAGAGAGGGGGAACTAGCGGGAGAGTGAATGAGCAGTTCTTC. This translates into CAISERGGTSGRVNEQFF.

CDR3 sequence reads: CASSPTSGTTLLGYEQFF. CDR3 nucleotide sequence: TGTGCCAGCAGTCCAACTAGCGGGACTACCCTACTAGGCTATGAGCAGTTCTTC. The chain combines TRBV27 with TRBJ2-1, with TRBD2 matching over 10 bases. The CDR3 runs to 18 residues. The junction had 18 bases not matched to a gene; V was cut back by 5 bases and J by 8 bases. Germline V CDR1 and CDR2: MNHEY, SMNVEV (reference sequence).

The chain recombines TRBV6-1 with TRBJ1-1; the match to TRBD1 covers 8 bases. This CDR3 is 15 amino acids long. Germline assignment: CDR1 MNHNS and CDR2 SASEGT. V lost 4 bases to trimming and J lost 1 base; unmatched junction nucleotides: 5. CDR3: CASSGRQGTNTEAFF. The DNA of the CDR3 is TGTGCCAGCAGTGGACGACAGGGGACGAACACTGAAGCTTTCTTT.

The chain combines TRBV30 with TRBJ1-5; 8 nucleotides match TRBD1. This CDR3 has 14 amino acids. V shed 4 bases, J shed 5 bases, and the junction held 7 bases outside the gene matches. Looked up from germline, CDR1 is GTSNPN and CDR2 is SVGIG (reference sequence). Here the CDR3 reads CAWKVDREDQPQHF. The CDR3 coding sequence is TGTGCCTGGAAGGTGGACAGGGAAGATCAGCCCCAGCATTTT.

The chain has TRBV18 and TRBJ1-1, with D unresolved. CDR1 is KGHSH, CDR2 LQKENI, per germline. This CDR3 comprises 15 residues. Trimming left V 1 base short and J 1 base short, with 10 bases between. This chain's CDR3 is CASSPQADPNTEAFF. In nucleotides, the CDR3 is TGTGCCAGCTCACCACAAGCGGACCCGAACACTGAAGCTTTCTTT.